The sequence of this T cell receptor beta chain was determined in a study of control samples from healthy donors and cancer patients. This CDR3 contains 17 residues. V was clipped by 0 bases and J by 7 bases; unmatched bases: 11. From germline, CDR1 is SGDLS and CDR2 YYNGEE. Generated by immunoSEQ multiplex PCR, the TCRdb table keeps only in-frame clones and is missing some. The repertoire consists of 78,000 or so clones, with roughly 87% occurring once and the leading ten covering 3.5% to 4%. This clonotype was obtained from a woman aged 45-60 years in good health. Specimen: blood. The chain has TRBV9 and TRBJ2-2; 8 nucleotides align to TRBD2. As DNA, the CDR3 is TGTGCCAGCAGCGTAGGCCCCCGGGGGGGGACTGACGGGGAGCTGTTTTTT. This encodes CASSVGPRGGTDGELFF.